The clone carrying this T cell receptor beta chain was picked up many times. Its cognate antigen is unknown. This specimen belongs to a study of T-cell reconstitution after alpha-beta-depleted transplantation in children. General study results and limits: About two months after transplant, alpha-beta T cells reportedly came from several hundred expanded graft clones. Diversity and T-cell counts at one year after transplant derived mostly from new T cells. There were some patients whose high TCRbeta diversity at day 60 came from surviving recipient T cells and thymic progenitors.

Unique molecular identifiers were built into the TCRbeta library. TCRdb passed the PCR reads through MiXCR, listing each CDR3 protein once. The sample carries approximately 230,000 distinct CDR3 sequences, 20% to 30% recorded once. Germline CDR1 is SGHRS and CDR2 is YFSETQ. Trimming left V 4 bases short and J 4 bases short, with 11 bases between. The CDR3 totals 13 residues. The V gene is TRBV5-1, the J gene TRBJ1-2; D unclear. The material sequenced was PBMCs, mostly from graft donor cells, taken 360 days after TCRalphabeta/CD19-depleted stem cell transplant. The sequence was obtained from a female patient aged 2 to 10 who had a stem cell transplant for congenital amegakaryocytic thrombocytopenia, so the T cells may come from the graft donor. CDR3 amino acids: CASSPDVIYGYTF. Here the CDR3 DNA reads TGCGCCAGCAGCCCTGATGTGATCTATGGCTACACCTTC. Looking up the rest from reference TRBV5-1 and TRBJ1-2 gives the full variable domain: KAGVTQTPRYLIKTRGQQVTLSCSPISGHRSVSWYQQTPGQGLQFLFEYFSETQRNKGNFPGRFSGRQFSNSRSEMNVSTLELGDSALYLCASSPDVIYGYTFGSGTRLTVV.